Listed here are 18 T cell receptor beta chains from one sample, sequenced in a study of T cell changes during pregnancy in multiple sclerosis. TCRdb keeps only in-frame clones here, not all; method: immunoSEQ multiplex PCR. The data show about 21,000 clones, more than 85% seen once. Material: CD4+ T cells from peripheral blood mononuclear cells, obtained in the third trimester of pregnancy. The receptors stem from a female donor with multiple sclerosis, enrolled in a pregnancy study.

J is TRBJ2-5 and V is TRBV2; tentative D call: TRBD1 (6 bases). Germline lookup yields CDR1 SNHLY and CDR2 FYNNEI. CDR3 length: 14 residues. V lost 11 bases to trimming and J lost 7 bases, with 23 bases between them. CDR3 region: CAGGPWGLPGTQYF. CDR3 nucleotides: TGTGCCGGAGGTCCGTGGGGGCTCCCGGGGACCCAGTACTTC.

CDR3 sequence (DNA): TGTGCCAGCAGCTTGGGGGGGGGCCAAAAACTGTTTTTT. Protein: CASSLGGGQKLFF. This rearrangement joins TRBV7-2 to TRBJ1-4, with D possibly being TRBD1 (6 bases). Germline V gene data show CDR1 as SGHTA and CDR2 as FQGNSA. V was cut by 3 bases and J by 9 bases, with 11 bases left in between. The CDR3 covers 13 residues.

The chain combines TRBV2 with TRBJ1-5, with D unclear. Germline CDR1 SNHLY, CDR2 FYNNEI. This CDR3 comprises 16 residues. Trimming removed 2 bases at V and 4 bases at J, with 15 bases between. For the CDR3, the DNA is TGTGCCAGCAGTGAATATTTGGGGAGGACGAATCAGCCCCAGCATTTT. Amino acids: CASSEYLGRTNQPQHF.

This clone was recorded a few times. This CDR3 is CASSLGGTGIYEQYF. Written as DNA, the CDR3 is TGCGCCAGCAGCTTGGGGGGGACAGGGATCTACGAGCAGTACTTC. This chain uses TRBV5-1 with TRBJ2-7, with 9 bases fitting TRBD1. The trim removed 0 bases at V and 3 bases at J, leaving 4 bases unmatched. The CDR3 runs to 15 residues. CDR1 and CDR2 (germline): SGHRS, YFSETQ.

This chain links TRBV19 with TRBJ1-1, with D tentatively TRBD1 (6 bases). The length of the CDR3 is 16 residues. Germline CDR1 is LNHDA and CDR2 is SQIVND (reference sequence). V lost 4 bases, J lost 2 bases, and 17 bases lay in between. CDR3 protein: CASSTSPGGPNTEAFF. In DNA form, the CDR3 reads TGTGCCAGTAGTACCTCCCCGGGGGGGCCAAACACTGAAGCTTTCTTT.

The chain employs TRBV4-3 and TRBJ2-3, with 8 bases lining up with TRBD2. There are 16 residues in the CDR3. Unmatched junction bases numbered 7, after V lost 0 bases and J lost 5 bases. CDR1 is LGHNA, CDR2 YSLEER, per germline. CDR3 nucleotide sequence: TGCGCCAGCAGCCAAGATAATGCGGGGGGCCAAGATACGCAGTATTTT. Amino acid sequence: CASSQDNAGGQDTQYF.

This chain links TRBV18 with TRBJ1-6, with 7 bases fitting TRBD1. The CDR3 is 15 residues long. Germline CDR1 KGHSH, CDR2 LQKENI. J gave up 6 bases and V 3 bases, and 5 bases lay outside the gene matches. The DNA of the CDR3 is TGTGCCAGCTCACCGAGGGGACAGATTAATTCACCCCTCCACTTT. Amino acid sequence: CASSPRGQINSPLHF.

For the CDR3, the DNA is TGCGCCAGCAGCTTCCGGGAGGGGGGCACAGATACGCAGTATTTT. Amino acids: CASSFREGGTDTQYF. This chain joins TRBV5-1 and TRBJ2-3; 8 bases are shared with TRBD2. Germline trimming cut 2 bases from V and 1 base from J; bases unmatched to any gene: 3. Germline CDR1 SGHRS, CDR2 YFSETQ. The CDR3 has 15 residues. The full variable domain, completed using reference TRBV5-1 and TRBJ2-3, is KAGVTQTPRYLIKTRGQQVTLSCSPISGHRSVSWYQQTPGQGLQFLFEYFSETQRNKGNFPGRFSGRQFSNSRSEMNVSTLELGDSALYLCASSFREGGTDTQYFGPGTRLTVL.

The rearrangement links TRBV5-6 to TRBJ2-7; the D gene is possibly TRBD1 (5 bases). Between the trimmed V and J ends, which lost 1 base and 0 bases, there was a span of 14 bases. The germline CDR1 and CDR2 sequences are SGHDT and YYEEEE. This CDR3 is 16 amino acids long. The CDR3 DNA is TGTGCCAGCAGCTTGAACCCACCAGGGTTCTCCTACGAGCAGTACTTC. Translating it yields CASSLNPPGFSYEQYF.

V gene TRBV9 combines with J gene TRBJ2-2; TRBD1 is a possible D gene (6 bases). The V gene's germline CDR1 is SGDLS and CDR2 YYNGEE. The CDR3 consists of 17 residues. The V gene lost 4 bases and the J gene lost 4 bases, with 20 bases spanning the gap. The CDR3 region is CASSLAGRGKVTGELFF. Written as DNA, the CDR3 is TGTGCCAGCAGCCTAGCTGGTAGGGGGAAAGTCACCGGGGAGCTGTTTTTT.

V gene TRBV19 combines with J gene TRBJ1-1, with D maybe TRBD1 (6 bases). Germline V CDR1 and CDR2: LNHDA, SQIVND (reference sequence). CDR3 length: 17 residues. V lost 2 bases to trimming and J lost 6 bases, with 22 bases between them. The DNA of the CDR3 is TGTGCCAGTAGTATACCTAGGGATTACAGGGTAAACGCTGAAGCTTTCTTT. Translation gives CASSIPRDYRVNAEAFF.

The gene calls are TRBV5-5 and TRBJ2-7; D not resolved. V lost 1 base and J 3 bases, leaving 11 bases between the germline ends. Germline V gene data show CDR1 as SGHKS and CDR2 as YYEKEE (reference sequence). The CDR3 loop spans 14 amino acids. This CDR3 is CASSLFIQLYEQYF. CDR3 DNA: TGTGCCAGCAGCTTGTTTATACAGCTCTACGAGCAGTACTTC.

The genes are TRBV11-2 and TRBJ1-1, with 7 bases aligning to TRBD1. The CDR3 totals 17 residues. Germline V CDR1 and CDR2: SGHAT, FQNNGV. V lost 5 bases to trimming and J lost 2 bases; unmatched junction nucleotides: 14. The CDR3 DNA reads as TGTGCCAGCAGCCGACAGGGAGGTGGAAGGGTTAACACTGAAGCTTTCTTT. It specifies CASSRQGGGRVNTEAFF.

J is TRBJ2-1 and V is TRBV7-9; 10 nucleotides match TRBD2. This CDR3 comprises 16 residues. V lost 4 bases and J lost 9; bases outside the gene matches: 12. CDR1 is SEHNR, CDR2 FQNEAQ, per germline (reference sequence). The CDR3 reads CASSYAGGAGGLEQFF. CDR3 DNA: TGTGCCAGCAGCTATGCGGGCGGAGCGGGGGGGCTTGAGCAGTTCTTC.

This clone was seen a few times. V gene TRBV4-2 combines with J gene TRBJ2-6; D may be TRBD1 (5 bases). The CDR3 contains 16 residues. CDR1 and CDR2 from the germline V gene are LGHNA and YNFKEQ. With 0 bases removed from V and 2 bases from J, the gap between germline ends came to 8 bases. The CDR3 DNA sequence: TGTGCCAGCAGCCAAGATCAGGGCCCTGGGGCCAACGTCCTGACTTTC. Its protein is CASSQDQGPGANVLTF.

The chain has TRBV7-2 and TRBJ1-1, with 9 bases aligning to TRBD1. CDR1 is SGHTA, CDR2 FQGNSA, per germline. V shed 6 bases, J shed 6 bases, and the junction held 8 bases outside the gene matches. The CDR3 runs to 14 residues. The CDR3 spells CASREQGAGAEAFF. CDR3 DNA: TGTGCCAGCAGAGAACAGGGGGCAGGGGCTGAAGCTTTCTTT. The full variable domain, its missing parts supplied by reference TRBV7-2 and TRBJ1-1, is GAGVSQSPSNKVTEKGKDVELRCDPISGHTALYWYRQSLGQGLEFLIYFQGNSAPDKSGLPSDRFSAERTGGSVSTLTIQRTQQEDSAVYLCASREQGAGAEAFFGQGTRLTVV.

The chain is built from TRBV27 and TRBJ1-6; perhaps TRBD1 as D (5 bases). The CDR3 has 14 amino acids. V lost 3 bases, J lost 9 bases, and 12 bases lay in between. CDR1 is MNHEY and CDR2 is SMNVEV in the germline V gene (reference sequence). CDR3 sequence reads: CASSFIDRVSPLHF. CDR3 DNA sequence: TGTGCCAGCAGTTTTATCGACAGAGTTTCACCCCTCCACTTT.

V and J are TRBV4-1 and TRBJ1-3; 9 bases line up with TRBD1. Looked up from germline, CDR1 is MGHRA and CDR2 is YSYEKL. The J segment lost 2 bases and the V segment lost 4 bases, leaving 18 bases of the junction unmatched. The length of the CDR3 is 20 residues. CDR3 bases: TGCGCCAGCAGCCGGGGCTACCGGGACAGGGAAATATTCGCTGGAAACACCATATATTTT. Protein product: CASSRGYRDREIFAGNTIYF.